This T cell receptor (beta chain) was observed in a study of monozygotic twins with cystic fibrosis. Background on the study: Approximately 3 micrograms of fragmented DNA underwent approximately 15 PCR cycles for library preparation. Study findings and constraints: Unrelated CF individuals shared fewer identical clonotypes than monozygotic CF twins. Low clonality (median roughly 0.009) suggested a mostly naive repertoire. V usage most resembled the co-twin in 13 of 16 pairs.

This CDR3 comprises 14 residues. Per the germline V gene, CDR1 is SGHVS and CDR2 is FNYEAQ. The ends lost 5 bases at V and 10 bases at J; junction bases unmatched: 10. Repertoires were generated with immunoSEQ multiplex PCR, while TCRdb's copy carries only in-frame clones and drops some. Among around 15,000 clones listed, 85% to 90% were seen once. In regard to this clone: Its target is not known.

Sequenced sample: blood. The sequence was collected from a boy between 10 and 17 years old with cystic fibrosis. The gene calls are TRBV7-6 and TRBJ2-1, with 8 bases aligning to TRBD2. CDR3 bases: TGTGCCAGCAGCCGTGAGCCGACTAGCGCGGAGCAGTTCTTC. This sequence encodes CASSREPTSAEQFF.